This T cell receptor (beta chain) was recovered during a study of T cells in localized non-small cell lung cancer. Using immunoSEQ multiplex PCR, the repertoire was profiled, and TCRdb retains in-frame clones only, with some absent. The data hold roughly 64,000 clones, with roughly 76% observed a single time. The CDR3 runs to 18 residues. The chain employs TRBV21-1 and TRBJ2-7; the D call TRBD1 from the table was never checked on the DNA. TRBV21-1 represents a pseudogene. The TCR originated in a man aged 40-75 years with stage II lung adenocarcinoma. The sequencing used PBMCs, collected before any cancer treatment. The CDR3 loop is CASSKNTQQGKGLYEQYF. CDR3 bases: TGTGCCAGCAGCAAAAATACCCAACAGGGAAAGGGGCTTTACGAGCAGTACTTC.